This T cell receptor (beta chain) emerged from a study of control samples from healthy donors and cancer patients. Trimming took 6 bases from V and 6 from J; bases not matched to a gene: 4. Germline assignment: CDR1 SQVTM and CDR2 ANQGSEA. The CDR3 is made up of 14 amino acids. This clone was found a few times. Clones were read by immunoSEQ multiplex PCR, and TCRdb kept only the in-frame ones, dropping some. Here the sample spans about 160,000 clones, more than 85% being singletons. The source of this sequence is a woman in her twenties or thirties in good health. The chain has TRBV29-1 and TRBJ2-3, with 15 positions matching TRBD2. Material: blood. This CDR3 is CSVGLAGGLDTQYF. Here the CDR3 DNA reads TGCAGCGTCGGACTAGCGGGAGGGTTGGATACGCAGTATTTT.